These 16 T cell receptor beta chains share one sample of origin, sequenced in a study of PD-1 blockade in classical Hodgkin lymphoma (dated by TCRdb to about 2020). Libraries were prepared through the immunoSEQ multiplex PCR assay. TCRdb holds this immuneACCESS table with in-frame rearrangements only. Some clones are missing; in checked studies, unresolved V genes explain under half, and the rest has no known cause. In all, the sample holds more than 50,000 clones, and 90% of those were seen once. The ten top clones hold around 9.7% of the sample. In light of the paper, this sample's time point label describes: cycle 1 day 1 (C1D1), immediately before nivolumab initiation. Every trial patient had relapsed after autologous stem cell transplantation, and cohorts A, B and C differed in prior brentuximab vedotin exposure. Specimen: peripheral blood mononuclear cells (PBMCs), collected at baseline. These receptors originate from a human donor with classical Hodgkin lymphoma.

This chain connects TRBV4-2 to TRBJ1-2; D not resolved. The CDR3 length is 16 residues. Germline assignment: CDR1 LGHNA and CDR2 YNFKEQ. V dropped 0 bases and J dropped 5 bases, with 16 bases sitting between them. CDR3 residues: CASSQDRLGPLYGYTF. In DNA, the CDR3 is TGTGCCAGCAGCCAAGATCGGCTGGGCCCGTTGTATGGCTACACCTTC.

The J gene is TRBJ1-5, the V gene TRBV2; D unclear. V shed 6 bases and J shed 7 bases, with 10 bases lying between them. Germline assignment: CDR1 SNHLY and CDR2 FYNNEI. This CDR3 contains 12 residues. The CDR3 sequence is CASSALLQPQHF. Here the CDR3 DNA reads TGTGCCAGCAGCGCTCTATTGCAGCCCCAGCATTTT.

The chain couples TRBV5-1 to TRBJ1-2; 9 bases agree with TRBD1. The J segment lost 6 bases and the V segment lost 3 bases, leaving 0 bases of the junction unmatched. This CDR3 has 12 residues. The germline gives CDR1 SGHRS, CDR2 YFSETQ. CDR3 DNA: TGCGCCAGCAGCTGGGACAGGGATGGCTACACCTTC. The encoded protein is CASSWDRDGYTF.

The V gene is TRBV2, the J gene TRBJ2-5; 9 bases align to TRBD1. CDR1 and CDR2 from the germline V gene are SNHLY and FYNNEI. This CDR3 contains 13 residues. After removal of 5 bases from V and 5 bases from J, the junction contained 3 bases not matched to a gene. The CDR3: CASSRQGGETQYF. CDR3 DNA sequence: TGTGCCAGCAGTCGACAGGGGGGCGAGACCCAGTACTTC.

Details on this clone: At one end, the junction sequence differs from germline, possibly due to a read error. The CDR3 DNA reads as TGTGCCAGCACTGAACTTGGGACACTGAACACCGGGGAGCTGTTTTTT. It translates to CASTELGTLNTGELFF. The rearrangement uses TRBV2 and TRBJ2-2; a possible D gene is TRBD1 (6 bases). The CDR3 covers 16 residues. Germline CDR1 and CDR2: SNHLY and FYNNEI. Full variable domain (remainder filled in from reference TRBV2 and TRBJ2-2): EPEVTQTPSHQVTQMGQEVILRCVPISNHLYFYWYRQILGQKVEFLVSFYNNEISEKSEIFDDQFSVERPDGSNFTLKIRSTKLEDSAMYFCASTELGTLNTGELFFGEGSRLTVL.

This clone was counted a few times. V usage is TRBV28 and J usage is TRBJ2-7; D might be TRBD2 (6 bases). CDR1 and CDR2 (germline): MDHEN, SYDVKM. The CDR3 sequence is 14 residues long. Trimming left V 1 base short and J 5 bases short, with 12 bases between. Written as DNA, the CDR3 is TGTGCCAGCAGTTTATTGGGGGGTGAAAACGAGCAGTACTTC. It encodes CASSLLGGENEQYF.

This chain connects TRBV4-1 to TRBJ1-3; 7 bases map to TRBD1. The CDR3 length is 15 residues. With 3 bases clipped from V and 1 base from J, the junction kept 3 bases outside the gene matches. Germline values: CDR1 MGHRA, CDR2 YSYEKL. The CDR3 reads CASSQTGISGNTIYF. The DNA of the CDR3 is TGCGCCAGCAGCCAGACAGGGATATCTGGAAACACCATATATTTT.

The chain uses TRBV7-8 and TRBJ2-1; D is possibly TRBD2 (6 bases). Germline loops: CDR1 SGHVS, CDR2 FQNEAQ. The germline V and J ends were trimmed by 2 bases and 0 bases, with 8 bases remaining between them. There are 15 residues in the CDR3. The CDR3 DNA sequence: TGTGCCAGCAGCTTAATCGGGGGCTCCTACAATGAGCAGTTCTTC. Protein: CASSLIGGSYNEQFF.

The CDR3 DNA reads TGTGCCAGCTCAGTCCGAATTAGCGCGGGTAGATCGAACACCGGGGAGCTGTTTTTT. Its protein is CASSVRISAGRSNTGELFF. V is TRBV18 and J is TRBJ2-2; tentatively, D is TRBD2 (5 bases). The CDR3 extends over 19 amino acids. V lost 5 bases and J lost 0, with 22 bases in between. From germline, CDR1 is KGHSH and CDR2 LQKENI.

The chain links TRBV27 to TRBJ1-5; 8 nucleotides align to TRBD1. Germline CDR1 reads MNHEY; CDR2 reads SMNVEV (reference sequence). The CDR3 has 14 amino acids. The J segment lost 3 bases and the V segment lost 5 bases, leaving 3 bases of the junction unmatched. The CDR3 loop reads CASSHRGYNQPQHF. The CDR3 region has the DNA TGTGCCAGCAGTCACAGGGGGTACAATCAGCCCCAGCATTTT.

This clone is a singleton in its sample. This chain links TRBV29-1 with TRBJ2-1, with 7 bases lining up with TRBD2. This CDR3 has 13 residues. The V gene end was trimmed by 7 bases and the J gene end by 3 bases; junction bases not matched to a gene: 6. CDR1 SQVTM and CDR2 ANQGSEA come from the germline V gene. As DNA, the CDR3 is TGCAGCGCTTCAGCGGGGTTCTACAATGAGCAGTTCTTC. This encodes CSASAGFYNEQFF.

The chain uses TRBV5-4 and TRBJ2-1; TRBD2 matches at 7 bases. Unmatched junction bases numbered 6, after V lost 3 bases and J lost 6 bases. CDR1 is SGHNT, CDR2 YYREEE, per germline (reference sequence). This CDR3 is built from 14 residues. CDR3 loop: CASSSRGGGNEQFF. CDR3 DNA: TGTGCCAGCAGCTCCCGTGGGGGGGGCAATGAGCAGTTCTTC.

This sequence joins TRBV18 and TRBJ2-7, with TRBD1 identical over 7 bases. The CDR3 loop spans 14 amino acids. Unmatched junction bases numbered 10, after V lost 6 bases and J lost 5 bases. The germline CDR1 and CDR2 sequences are KGHSH and LQKENI. This chain's CDR3 is CASSINLGQNEQYF. The CDR3 DNA is TGTGCCAGCTCTATCAACTTGGGACAGAACGAGCAGTACTTC. The full variable domain, rest sourced from reference TRBV18 and TRBJ2-7, is NAGVMQNPRHLVRRRGQEARLRCSPMKGHSHVYWYRQLPEEGLKFMVYLQKENIIDESGMPKERFSAEFPKEGPSILRIQQVVRGDSAAYFCASSINLGQNEQYFGPGTRLTVT.

The chain carries TRBV6-1 and TRBJ2-3, with 12 nucleotides matching TRBD2. The germline CDR1 and CDR2 sequences are MNHNS and SASEGT. V was pared by 4 bases and J by 3 bases, with 11 bases of the junction left unmatched. The CDR3 has 18 residues. In DNA, the CDR3 is TGTGCCAGCAGTGCTTTCCGTCTAGCGGGAGGGCAGACAGATACGCAGTATTTT. Protein: CASSAFRLAGGQTDTQYF.

The chain joins TRBV7-9 to TRBJ2-4; a weak D match, TRBD1 (6 bases). Trimming removed 6 bases at V and 1 base at J, with 13 bases between. Germline values: CDR1 SEHNR, CDR2 FQNEAQ (reference sequence). The CDR3 is 15 amino acids. Here the CDR3 reads CASSYRDWAKNIQYF. In DNA, the CDR3 is TGTGCCAGCAGTTACAGGGATTGGGCCAAAAACATTCAGTACTTC.

The chain carries TRBV5-6 and TRBJ2-5; 7 bases line up with TRBD1. V lost 0 bases and J lost 7; bases outside the gene matches: 15. The germline V gene has CDR1 SGHDT and CDR2 YYEEEE. The CDR3 extends over 17 amino acids. CDR3 protein: CASSLAEGARPPATQYF. CDR3 nucleotides: TGTGCCAGCAGCTTGGCCGAGGGGGCCCGCCCACCCGCGACCCAGTACTTC.